The 25 T cell receptor beta chains below all came from one sample that was sequenced in a study of T-cell reconstitution after alpha-beta-depleted transplantation in children. Researchers prepared the TCRbeta library using unique molecular identifiers, the study reports. TCRdb reprocessed the PCR reads with MiXCR, giving one entry per CDR3 protein. Of 500,000 to 600,000 distinct CDR3 sequences listed, 25% to 30% are singletons. Sequencing used PBMCs, obtained before TCRalphabeta/CD19-depleted stem cell transplant. These TCRs come from a boy younger than two with Wiskott-Aldrich syndrome, due to receive a stem cell transplant.

This rearrangement joins TRBV6-1 to TRBJ2-2; D may correspond to TRBD1 or TRBD2 (6 bases each). The V end lost 4 bases, the J end lost 1 base, and 13 bases lay between the germline ends. The germline gives CDR1 MNHNS, CDR2 SASEGT. This CDR3 has 16 residues. CDR3: CASSVRGGGNTGELFF. The CDR3 coding sequence is TGTGCCAGCAGTGTGCGTGGAGGGGGGAACACCGGGGAGCTGTTTTTT.

This chain links TRBV20-1 with TRBJ2-6, with D possibly called TRBD1 or TRBD2 (7 bases each). Trimming removed 1 base at V and 15 bases at J, with 19 bases between. There are 14 residues in the CDR3. Per germline, CDR1 DFQATT and CDR2 SNEGSKA (reference sequence). CDR3 sequence: CSARGGRGPIDLTF. Here the CDR3 DNA reads TGCAGTGCTAGAGGGGGGAGGGGGCCGATCGACCTGACTTTC.

This clonotype was counted a few times. The chain has TRBV20-1 and TRBJ1-2; the D gene is possibly TRBD1 (6 bases). Between the trimmed V and J ends, which lost 4 bases and 1 base, there was a span of 10 bases. CDR3 length: 13 residues. CDR1 and CDR2 from the germline V gene are DFQATT and SNEGSKA (reference sequence). The CDR3 DNA reads as TGCAGTGCTAAAGGGGGAGTTAACTATGGCTACACCTTC. This sequence encodes CSAKGGVNYGYTF.

This clonotype has a handful of counts. This chain uses TRBV28 with TRBJ1-4, with TRBD1 matching 8 bases. Germline CDR1 and CDR2: MDHEN and SYDVKM. After removal of 1 base from V and 6 bases from J, the junction contained 13 bases not matched to a gene. This CDR3 has 18 amino acids. The CDR3 loop reads CASSLFSPDRGRDEKLFF. The CDR3, as DNA: TGTGCCAGCAGTTTATTCTCCCCTGACAGGGGTCGAGATGAAAAACTGTTTTTT.

In its sample, this clonotype was seen a few times. The genes are TRBV5-1 and TRBJ2-1, with TRBD1 identical over 10 bases. The V segment lost 2 bases and the J segment 6 bases; nucleotides outside the gene matches: 2. Per the germline V gene, CDR1 is SGHRS and CDR2 is YFSETQ. CDR3 length: 14 residues. As DNA, the CDR3 is TGCGCCAGCAGCTTTTGGGACAGGGGCAATGAGCAGTTCTTC. As protein: CASSFWDRGNEQFF.

This clonotype was seen only a few times. J is TRBJ2-7 and V is TRBV5-1, with D maybe TRBD2 (5 bases). Germline V lookup: CDR1 SGHRS, CDR2 YFSETQ. This CDR3 spans 16 amino acids. V was pared by 3 bases and J by 4 bases, with 20 bases between. The CDR3 sequence is CASSSPWEQVGYEQYF. DNA for the CDR3: TGCGCCAGCAGCTCACCCTGGGAGCAAGTAGGATACGAGCAGTACTTC.

The V call is TRBV28, the J call TRBJ2-5; D unclear. The germline V and J ends were trimmed by 3 bases and 4 bases, with 6 bases remaining between them. The CDR3 spans 12 residues. Germline CDR1 reads MDHEN; CDR2 reads SYDVKM. The CDR3 loop is CASSFGIETQYF. DNA for the CDR3: TGTGCCAGCAGTTTTGGTATAGAGACCCAGTACTTC.

The rearrangement joins TRBV7-2 to TRBJ2-5; 11 bases map to TRBD2. The germline V gene encodes CDR1 SGHTA and CDR2 FQGNSA. This CDR3 has 15 residues. V was pared by 4 bases and J by 4 bases, with 5 bases of the junction left unmatched. CDR3 coding DNA: TGTGCCAGCAGCTGGCTAGCGGGAGGAGGAGAGACCCAGTACTTC. Protein: CASSWLAGGGETQYF.

This clonotype has only a few counts. The chain recombines TRBV5-1 with TRBJ2-1, with D possibly matching TRBD2 (5 bases). The germline V and J ends were trimmed by 0 bases and 4 bases, with 11 bases remaining between them. This CDR3 has 15 amino acids. Per germline, CDR1 SGHRS and CDR2 YFSETQ. In DNA form, the CDR3 reads TGCGCCAGCAGCTTGGGACCAGGAGGATACAATGAGCAGTTCTTC. Translating it yields CASSLGPGGYNEQFF.

The V call is TRBV20-1, the J call TRBJ2-1, with D unclear. Germline V gene lookup returns CDR1 DFQATT and CDR2 SNEGSKA (reference sequence). The CDR3 spans 13 residues. The ends were cut back, 7 bases at V and 0 bases at J, with 10 bases in the middle. DNA for the CDR3: TGCAGTGGCGAGCTGGGCTCCTACAATGAGCAGTTCTTC. Translation gives CSGELGSYNEQFF.

This clonotype appeared a few times. The chain couples TRBV5-1 to TRBJ2-1; no clear D gene. V was pared by 0 bases and J by 9 bases, with 7 bases between. CDR3 length equals 12 residues. The germline gives CDR1 SGHRS, CDR2 YFSETQ. The CDR3 loop is CASSLEDGEQFF. The CDR3 bases are TGCGCCAGCAGCTTGGAAGACGGTGAGCAGTTCTTC.

The chain is built from TRBV20-1 and TRBJ1-2; 9 bases align to TRBD1. This CDR3 comprises 13 residues. CDR1 DFQATT and CDR2 SNEGSKA come from the germline V gene (reference sequence). The V segment lost 0 bases and the J segment 9 bases; nucleotides outside the gene matches: 5. CDR3 sequence reads: CSAREGQGKSYTF. DNA for the CDR3: TGCAGTGCTAGAGAGGGACAGGGAAAAAGCTACACCTTC.

This clonotype was recorded once. CDR3 bases: TGCGCCAGCAGCTTGGGGGCGACACACGGCAGTGAAGCTTTCTTT. This encodes CASSLGATHGSEAFF. The chain combines TRBV5-1 with TRBJ1-1, with D unclear. The ends were cut back, 0 bases at V and 7 bases at J, with 16 bases in the middle. CDR3 length equals 15 residues. The germline CDR1 and CDR2 sequences are SGHRS and YFSETQ.

The chain couples TRBV7-8 to TRBJ2-3; 12 bases line up with TRBD2. The CDR3 loop spans 19 amino acids. The germline V gene has CDR1 SGHVS and CDR2 FQNEAQ. V lost 6 bases and J lost 0; bases outside the gene matches: 13. CDR3 bases: TGTGCCAGCAGTATGACTAGCGGGAGCGCCTGGCTAAGCACAGATACGCAGTATTTT. Translation: CASSMTSGSAWLSTDTQYF.

A word on this clonotype: The final CDR3 position lacks the conserved phenylalanine or tryptophan, pointing to a likely read error. The chain carries TRBV15 and TRBJ2-1; 7 nucleotides line up with TRBD1. The CDR3 runs to 14 residues. V shed 5 bases, J shed 6 bases, and the junction held 7 bases outside the gene matches. Per the germline V gene, CDR1 is LNHNV and CDR2 is YYDKDF (reference sequence). The CDR3 DNA reads as TGTGCCACCAGCGGAAGGGACAGCGGCAATGAGCAGTTCTCC. It codes for CATSGRDSGNEQFS.

The chain is built from TRBV7-2 and TRBJ1-1; tentatively, D is TRBD1 (5 bases). With 5 bases removed from V and 0 bases from J, the gap between germline ends came to 16 bases. The germline V gene has CDR1 SGHTA and CDR2 FQGNSA. The CDR3 runs to 16 residues. The CDR3 loop reads CASSPPYRGMNTEAFF. As DNA, the CDR3 is TGTGCCAGCAGCCCGCCCTACCGGGGCATGAACACTGAAGCTTTCTTT. The full variable domain, in which reference TRBV7-2 and TRBJ1-1 provide the parts outside the CDR3, is GAGVSQSPSNKVTEKGKDVELRCDPISGHTALYWYRQSLGQGLEFLIYFQGNSAPDKSGLPSDRFSAERTGGSVSTLTIQRTQQEDSAVYLCASSPPYRGMNTEAFFGQGTRLTVV.

CDR3 sequence (DNA): TGTGCCAGCAGCCTAGATATCAAGGGATTTAGCAATCAGCCCCAGCATTTT. This sequence encodes CASSLDIKGFSNQPQHF. The rearrangement uses TRBV14 and TRBJ1-5, with D unresolved. The CDR3 is 17 residues long. V lost 4 bases to trimming and J lost 0 bases, with 16 bases between them. The V gene's germline CDR1 is SGHDN and CDR2 FVKESK.

CDR3 region: CSAREVKLAGGPGELFF. Written as DNA, the CDR3 is TGCAGTGCTCGGGAGGTTAAACTAGCGGGAGGGCCCGGGGAGCTGTTTTTT. V is TRBV20-1 and J is TRBJ2-2, with 13 bases lining up with TRBD2. This CDR3 comprises 17 residues. The V and J ends lost 5 bases and 6 bases, in that order; junction bases with no gene match: 12. CDR1 DFQATT and CDR2 SNEGSKA come from the germline V gene (reference sequence).

In its sample, this clonotype was seen a few times. The rearrangement uses TRBV14 and TRBJ2-7; no definite D call. The CDR3 is made up of 15 amino acids. Trimming shortened V by 4 bases and J by 5 bases, and 18 bases separated the two germline ends. The germline CDR1 and CDR2 sequences are SGHDN and FVKESK. In DNA, the CDR3 is TGTGCCAGCAGCCCTGACCGGATCCAGAGGAACGAGCAGTACTTC. It yields the protein CASSPDRIQRNEQYF.

This clonotype was found a few times. The V call is TRBV20-1, the J call TRBJ2-3; D unclear. V shed 3 bases and J shed 0 bases, with 13 bases lying between them. The CDR3 consists of 15 residues. The germline CDR1 and CDR2 sequences are DFQATT and SNEGSKA (reference sequence). CDR3 in amino acids: CSASSPWASTDTQYF. The CDR3 nucleotides are TGCAGTGCTAGCTCGCCTTGGGCTAGCACAGATACGCAGTATTTT.

The rearrangement uses TRBV20-1 and TRBJ2-2; the D call may be TRBD1 or TRBD2 (6 bases each). CDR1 and CDR2 (germline): DFQATT, SNEGSKA (reference sequence). The CDR3 loop spans 15 amino acids. V was clipped by 4 bases and J by 0 bases, with 12 bases between them. The CDR3, as DNA: TGCAGTGCTATTGAGGGGGGCACGAACACCGGGGAGCTGTTTTTT. This encodes CSAIEGGTNTGELFF.

This clonotype has just one count. This chain connects TRBV11-3 to TRBJ2-1; D call uncertain. V lost 5 bases, J lost 7 bases, and 12 bases lay in between. This CDR3 is 13 amino acids long. CDR1 SGHNT and CDR2 YENEEA come from the germline V gene. The CDR3: CASSTGRRNEQFF. Written as DNA, the CDR3 is TGTGCCAGCAGCACGGGTCGACGAAATGAGCAGTTCTTC. Looking up the rest from reference TRBV11-3 and TRBJ2-1 gives the full variable domain: EAGVVQSPRYKIIEKKQPVAFWCNPISGHNTLYWYLQNLGQGPELLIRYENEEAVDDSQLPKDRFSAERLKGVDSTLKIQPAELGDSAVYLCASSTGRRNEQFFGPGTRLTVL.

The genes are TRBV2 and TRBJ2-3, with TRBD1 matching over 7 bases. CDR3 size: 16 residues. Germline CDR1 and CDR2: SNHLY and FYNNEI. Trimming removed 8 bases from V and 3 bases from J; junction bases left unmatched: 14. As DNA, the CDR3 is TGTGCCAGCTGTTTCTGGGCCGACAGGGCAACAGATACGCAGTATTTT. It specifies CASCFWADRATDTQYF.

This clonotype was counted only a few times. The J gene is TRBJ1-1, the V gene TRBV11-2; D is unresolved. The germline V gene encodes CDR1 SGHAT and CDR2 FQNNGV. V dropped 6 bases and J dropped 7 bases, with 12 bases sitting between them. This CDR3 contains 12 residues. This chain's CDR3 is CASSKDGYEAFF. Here the CDR3 DNA reads TGTGCCAGCAGTAAAGACGGCTATGAAGCTTTCTTT.

The chain combines TRBV12-3 or TRBV12-4 with TRBJ1-1; D uncertain. Trimming took off 3 bases at V and 1 base at J, with 12 bases between the two ends. The CDR3 has 15 residues. CDR3 residues: CASSLMLPGNTEAFF. CDR3 DNA: TGTGCCAGCAGTTTGATGTTGCCAGGGAACACTGAAGCTTTCTTT.